A selection of T cell receptor beta chains follows, all from one sample in a study of blood T cell repertoires in COVID-19. TCRdb keeps only in-frame clones here, not all; method: immunoSEQ multiplex PCR. This sample yields some 500,000 clones, of which 85% to 90% are seen a single time; less than 9% belongs to the top ten. Sequences were obtained from peripheral blood. These receptors all stem from a woman aged 45-65 years with COVID-19, enrolled during active disease. CDR3s include the opening cysteine and the closing phenylalanine or tryptophan. The order of the fields is clone size, D gene, J gene, V gene, CDR3 DNA, CDR3 protein. D genes are given only for firm matches. Clone size is shown for a subset of rows, as once, few, many or a class of expanded clone.

>.|TRBD1|TRBJ1-1|TRBV28
TGTGCCAGCAGTACGGGACAGCATGACGCTTTCTTT
CASSTGQHDAFF
>.|TRBD1|TRBJ1-5|TRBV19
TGTGCCAGTAGTATCTTGGGACAGCTCCCTAGTCAGCCCCAGCATTTT
CASSILGQLPSQPQHF
>.|TRBD1|TRBJ1-2|TRBV20-1
TGCAGTGCTAGTAGACAGGGGAGAAGGGGCTACACCTTC
CSASRQGRRGYTF
>.|TRBD1|TRBJ1-1|TRBV6-4
TGTGCCAGCCCCGCTTTGAGGGACAGGGGGCCTCACACTGAAGCTTTCTTT
CASPALRDRGPHTEAFF
>.|TRBD2|TRBJ2-7|TRBV11-2
TGTGCCAGCAGCTTATACCTAGCGGGGGGTTACGAGCAGTACTTC
CASSLYLAGGYEQYF
>.|TRBD1|TRBJ1-2|TRBV2
TGTGCCAGCAGGCCCATCCTTCCGGGACAGGGAAACTATGGCTACACCTTC
CASRPILPGQGNYGYTF
>.|.|TRBJ2-1|TRBV29-1
TGCAGCGACCTCCCAGCCGGGACACCCTACAATGAGCAGTTCTTC
CSDLPAGTPYNEQFF
>.|TRBD1|TRBJ2-6|TRBV5-4
TGTGCCAGCAGCTTGGGTGGGACAGGATCTGGGGCCAACGTCCTGACTTTC
CASSLGGTGSGANVLTF
>.|.|TRBJ1-1|TRBV3-1/TRBV3-2
TGTGCCAGCAGCCAAGCCCATTCGAACACTGAAGCTTTCTTT
CASSQAHSNTEAFF
>.|.|TRBJ1-4|TRBV29-1
TGCAGCGTTTCCCCTTCCCGGGGGGGGGATGAAAAACTGTTTTTT
CSVSPSRGGDEKLFF
>.|.|TRBJ2-1|TRBV27
TGTGCCAGCAGTTCACAGGGCAATGAGCAGTTCTTC
CASSSQGNEQFF
>.|.|TRBJ1-2|TRBV19
TGTGCCAGTAGTCGGGGGATTAACAGAGGGGACTATGGCTACACCTTC
CASSRGINRGDYGYTF
>.|TRBD2|TRBJ2-1|TRBV9
TGTGCCAGCAGCGTAGGCTCCGGGGGGATGAATGAGCAGTTCTTC
CASSVGSGGMNEQFF
>.|.|TRBJ2-2|TRBV18
TGTGCCAGCTCACCACGGGAGGGGGAGCTGTTTTTT
CASSPREGELFF
>.|.|TRBJ2-7|TRBV6-5
TGTGCCACCACAAAGACCAGGGAAAGGACCTACGAGCAGTACTTC
CATTKTRERTYEQYF
>.|TRBD2|TRBJ2-1|TRBV19
TGTGCCAGTAGTACCTTCGGGGGGAAAGATGAGCAGTTCTTC
CASSTFGGKDEQFF
>.|.|TRBJ2-2|TRBV18
TGTGCCAGCTCACCACGGCAGACAAACACCGGGGAGCTGTTTTTT
CASSPRQTNTGELFF
>.|TRBD1|TRBJ2-7|TRBV30
TGTGCCTCAGGGGGAGGACAGGGGCTCTCCTACGAGCAGTACTTC
CASGGGQGLSYEQYF
>.|.|TRBJ1-4|TRBV9
TGTGCCAGCAGCGTAGGTGTGGTGGGGAGTACTAATGAAAAACTGTTTTTT
CASSVGVVGSTNEKLFF
>.|.|TRBJ1-1|TRBV25-1
TGTGCCAGCAGGGCGGCAGGGGAGACTGAAGCTTTCTTT
CASRAAGETEAFF
>.|.|TRBJ1-4|TRBV2
TGTGCCAGCACTTTCAGGCATGAAAAACTGTTTTTT
CASTFRHEKLFF
>few|.|TRBJ1-2|TRBV7-9
TGTGCCAGCAGCTTACCCCCTGAAGAGTATGGCTACACCTTC
CASSLPPEEYGYTF
>.|TRBD1|TRBJ2-5|TRBV5-1
TGCGCCAGCAGCTTGGCCCGGACAGGGAGCGAGACCCAGTACTTC
CASSLARTGSETQYF
>few|.|TRBJ2-1|TRBV19
TGTGCCAGTAGTCGGGTACACTCCTACAATGAGCAGTTCTTC
CASSRVHSYNEQFF
>.|TRBD1|TRBJ2-7|TRBV10-3
TGTGCCATCAGTGATCTTCTAGGACAGGGTTCCTACGAGCAGTACTTC
CAISDLLGQGSYEQYF
>.|TRBD1|TRBJ1-4|TRBV5-1
TGCGCCAGCAGCTTCAGCGGACAGGCGGCTAATGAAAAACTGTTTTTT
CASSFSGQAANEKLFF
>.|.|TRBJ2-5|TRBV3-1/TRBV3-2
TGTGCCAGCAGCCAACAGGGTGATACGGAGACCCAGTACTTC
CASSQQGDTETQYF
>.|TRBD1|TRBJ2-7|TRBV7-7
TGTGCCAGCAGCAGAGTCGTCCAGGACAGGGTATGGAGCGAGCAGTACTTC
CASSRVVQDRVWSEQYF
>.|.|TRBJ2-3|TRBV29-1
TGCAGCGTTGAATTTTGGGCAGGTAGTACAGATACGCAGTATTTT
CSVEFWAGSTDTQYF
>.|.|TRBJ1-1|TRBV7-6
TGTGCCAGCACCCTAACCCCAGGGGAAGGCACTGAAGCTTTCTTT
CASTLTPGEGTEAFF
>.|.|TRBJ1-2|TRBV7-9
TGTGCCAGCACCTGGGGAGGGGACGGCTACACCTTC
CASTWGGDGYTF
>.|.|TRBJ1-1|TRBV7-6
TGTGCCAGCAGCTTGAAGCCCGGGGGAGGGGAAAAGGTCACTGAAGCTTTCTTT
CASSLKPGGGEKVTEAFF
>.|.|TRBJ1-1|TRBV6-1
TGTGCCAGCAGTGAACGGGGGAGTACTGAAGCTTTCTTT
CASSERGSTEAFF
>.|TRBD1|TRBJ1-1|TRBV30
TGTGCCTGGAAAGGCAGGGGGCTACCTGAAGCTTTCTTT
CAWKGRGLPEAFF
>.|.|TRBJ1-5|TRBV27
TGTGCCAGCAGTCCTAAATGGTCCCCCTTTTATCAGCCCCAGCATTTT
CASSPKWSPFYQPQHF
>.|.|TRBJ1-1|TRBV28
TGTGCCAGCAGTATAGAGGCAATGAACACTGAAGCTTTCTTT
CASSIEAMNTEAFF
>.|TRBD1|TRBJ1-4|TRBV2
TGTGCCAGCAGCTTCGACAGGGGGGCTGAAAAACTGTTTTTT
CASSFDRGAEKLFF
>.|TRBD1|TRBJ2-7|TRBV9
TGTGCCAGCAGCGTAGGGACAGGGGGGGAGCAGTACTTC
CASSVGTGGEQYF
>.|.|TRBJ1-1|TRBV28
TGTGCCAGCGCTACCGGGGGCACTGAAGCTTTCTTT
CASATGGTEAFF
>few|.|TRBJ1-6|TRBV28
TGTGCCAGCAGTTCCTTAAATTCACCCCTCCACTTT
CASSSLNSPLHF
>.|.|TRBJ2-2|TRBV4-1
TGCGCCAGCAGCCCCCTGACTGTGGAAGGGGAGCTGTTTTTT
CASSPLTVEGELFF
>.|.|TRBJ1-1|TRBV28
TGTGCCAGCGGAACAGTGAACACTGAAGCTTTCTTT
CASGTVNTEAFF
>.|.|TRBJ1-1|TRBV30
TGTGCCTCCCGCGGGGCGTCGAGCATTCGCACTGAAGCTTTCTTT
CASRGASSIRTEAFF
>once|TRBD1|TRBJ1-1|TRBV11-1
TGTGCCAGCAGCTTGGGACAGGGAGTAGGAACTGAAGCTTTCTTT
CASSLGQGVGTEAFF
>few|.|TRBJ1-1|TRBV2
TGTGCCAGCAGGGTGTACGAGGGGGGGGCTTTCTTT
CASRVYEGGAFF
>.|TRBD1|TRBJ2-7|TRBV7-9
TGTGCCAGCAGCCCGAGAGCACAGGGGGCCTACGAGCAGTACTTC
CASSPRAQGAYEQYF
>.|.|TRBJ1-1|TRBV5-1
TGCGCCAGCAGCTCGTGGACAGAGAACACTGAAGCTTTCTTT
CASSSWTENTEAFF
>.|.|TRBJ1-4|TRBV30
TGTGCCTGGAGTCCGGGTCTGGGTGAAAAACTGTTTTTT
CAWSPGLGEKLFF
>.|TRBD1|TRBJ2-5|TRBV11-3
TGTGCCAGCAGCTTCCGGGACAGGGGGTTGCAAGAGACCCAGTACTTC
CASSFRDRGLQETQYF
>.|.|TRBJ1-2|TRBV7-8
TGTGCCAGCTCTCGAGGAGAGGATGGCTACACCTTC
CASSRGEDGYTF
>.|TRBD1|TRBJ2-7|TRBV29-1
TGCAGCGTTGGGGACAGGGGTTACGAGCAGTACTTC
CSVGDRGYEQYF